The T cell receptor (beta chain) described here comes from a study of blood T cells in healthy people across ages. Broader study findings: TCR beta diversity tracked closely with naive T cell percentage.

Then a second PCR, running roughly 7 to 11 cycles, was carried out with a sample-barcoded 5' primer and a J-beta primer mix. All samples yielded 3 million or more CDR3-containing paired-end reads. TCRdb itself ran the 5' RACE reads through MiXCR, one entry per CDR3 protein. This sample has roughly 680,000 distinct CDR3 sequences; approximately 52% occur once, and the top ten carry about 14%. Peripheral blood from each donor was collected in a volume of about 10 milliliters. About this clonotype: Its antigen remains unknown.

Germline V gene lookup returns CDR1 KGHDR and CDR2 SFDVKD. The CDR3 spans 17 residues. The trim removed 2 bases at V and 1 base at J, leaving 4 bases unmatched. The chain couples TRBV24-1 to TRBJ2-4; 10 bases map to TRBD1. This sequence originates from a woman older than 75 in good health. Sequencing was done on a sample of blood. The CDR3 spells CATSDSTGGLAKNIQYF. CDR3 sequence (DNA): TGTGCCACCAGTGATTCGACAGGGGGCCTGGCCAAAAACATTCAGTACTTC.